This T cell receptor beta chain was sequenced during a study of blood T cell repertoires in COVID-19. Study as a whole: T cells, B-cell-depleted T cells, or PBMCs supplied cDNA or gDNA.

In the authors' workflow: Estimates of nucleated cell counts were drawn from the amplification of reference gene primers. Generated by immunoSEQ multiplex PCR, the TCRdb table keeps only in-frame clones and is missing some. V, J and clone size were drawn from that table, and D and trimming were deduced from the DNA. The data contain about 86,000 clones, about nine tenths of them singletons. Deletions cut 6 bases from V and 1 base from J, with 9 bases between. The CDR3 has 14 amino acids. The germline V gene encodes CDR1 SEHNR and CDR2 FQNEAQ (reference sequence). This sequence originates from a human donor in a cohort sampled during active COVID-19. The sequencing input was peripheral blood. This sequence joins TRBV7-9 and TRBJ2-2; weak D call: TRBD2 (5 bases). DNA for the CDR3: TGTGCCAGCAGGCCCGGGGTGAACACCGGGGAGCTGTTTTTT. The encoded protein is CASRPGVNTGELFF.